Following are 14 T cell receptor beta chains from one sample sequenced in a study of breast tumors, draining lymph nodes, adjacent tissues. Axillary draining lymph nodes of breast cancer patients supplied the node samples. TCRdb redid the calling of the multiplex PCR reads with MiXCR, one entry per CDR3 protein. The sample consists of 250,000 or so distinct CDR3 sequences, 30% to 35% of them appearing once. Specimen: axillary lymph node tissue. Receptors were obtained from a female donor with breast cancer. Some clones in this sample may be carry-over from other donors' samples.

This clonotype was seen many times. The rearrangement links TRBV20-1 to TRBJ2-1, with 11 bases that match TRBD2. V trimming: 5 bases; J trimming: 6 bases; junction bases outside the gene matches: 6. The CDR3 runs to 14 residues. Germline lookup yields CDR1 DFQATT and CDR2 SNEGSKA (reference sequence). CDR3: CSAQVAGGPNEQFF. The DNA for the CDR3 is TGCAGTGCTCAAGTAGCGGGAGGGCCCAATGAGCAGTTCTTC.

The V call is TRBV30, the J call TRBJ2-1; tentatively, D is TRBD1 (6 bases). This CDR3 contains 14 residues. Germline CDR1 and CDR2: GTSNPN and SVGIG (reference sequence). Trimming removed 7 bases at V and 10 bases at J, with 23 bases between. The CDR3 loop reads CALEARDKWFEQFF. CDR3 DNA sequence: TGTGCCTTGGAAGCTCGGGACAAATGGTTCGAGCAGTTCTTC. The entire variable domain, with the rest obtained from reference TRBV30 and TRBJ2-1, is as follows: SQTIHQWPATLVQPVGSPLSLECTVEGTSNPNLYWYRQAAGRGLQLLFYSVGIGQISSEVPQNLSASRPQDRQFILSSKKLLLSDSGFYLCALEARDKWFEQFFGPGTRLTVL.

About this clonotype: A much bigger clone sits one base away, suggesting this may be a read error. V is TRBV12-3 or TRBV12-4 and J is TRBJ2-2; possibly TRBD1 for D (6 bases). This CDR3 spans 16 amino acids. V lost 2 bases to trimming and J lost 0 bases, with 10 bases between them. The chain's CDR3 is CASSLQWDTNTGELFF. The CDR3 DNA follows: TGTGCCAGCAGTTTACAGTGGGACACGAACACCGGGGAGCTGTTTTTT.

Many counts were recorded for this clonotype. The CDR3 nucleotides read TGTGCCAGCAGCATCAACAGGGACGAGCAGTACTTC. This gives the protein CASSINRDEQYF. The rearrangement links TRBV6-6 to TRBJ2-7, with D possibly being TRBD1 (6 bases). The CDR3 extends over 12 amino acids. V shed 6 bases and J shed 5 bases, with 11 bases lying between them. Germline-derived CDR1 and CDR2 are MNHNY and SVGAGI (reference sequence).

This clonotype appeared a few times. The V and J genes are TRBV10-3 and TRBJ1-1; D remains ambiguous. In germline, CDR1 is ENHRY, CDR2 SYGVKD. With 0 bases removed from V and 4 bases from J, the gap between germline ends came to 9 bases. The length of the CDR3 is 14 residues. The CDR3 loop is CAISESGSSTEAFF. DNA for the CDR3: TGTGCCATCAGTGAGTCGGGATCGAGCACTGAAGCTTTCTTT.

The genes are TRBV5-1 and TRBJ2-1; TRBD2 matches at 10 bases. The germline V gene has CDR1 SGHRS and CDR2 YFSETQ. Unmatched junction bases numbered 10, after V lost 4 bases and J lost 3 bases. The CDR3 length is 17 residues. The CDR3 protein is CASSPGTSESIYNEQFF. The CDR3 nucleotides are TGCGCCAGCAGCCCCGGGACTAGCGAGAGTATCTACAATGAGCAGTTCTTC.

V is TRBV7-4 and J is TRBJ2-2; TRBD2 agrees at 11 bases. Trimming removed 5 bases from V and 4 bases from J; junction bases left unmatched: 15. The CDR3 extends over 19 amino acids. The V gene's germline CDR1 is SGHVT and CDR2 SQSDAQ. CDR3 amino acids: CASSLRLAGGSGGTGELFF. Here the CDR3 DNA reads TGTGCCAGCAGCCTACGTCTAGCGGGAGGATCGGGCGGCACCGGGGAGCTGTTTTTT.

The CDR3 loop is CSATASGQGKNIQYF. DNA of the CDR3: TGCAGTGCTACAGCCAGCGGACAGGGGAAAAACATTCAGTACTTC. The V and J genes are TRBV20-1 and TRBJ2-4; TRBD1 aligns across 9 bases. Germline V gene lookup returns CDR1 DFQATT and CDR2 SNEGSKA (reference sequence). The ends lost 4 bases at V and 4 bases at J; junction bases unmatched: 8. The CDR3 contains 15 residues.

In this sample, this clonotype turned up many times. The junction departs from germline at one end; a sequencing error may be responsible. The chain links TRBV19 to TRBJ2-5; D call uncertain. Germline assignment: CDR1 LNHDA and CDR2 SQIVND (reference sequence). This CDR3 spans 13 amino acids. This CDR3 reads CASSMIGVETQYF. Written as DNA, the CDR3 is TGTGCTAGTAGTATGATCGGCGTAGAGACCCAGTACTTC.

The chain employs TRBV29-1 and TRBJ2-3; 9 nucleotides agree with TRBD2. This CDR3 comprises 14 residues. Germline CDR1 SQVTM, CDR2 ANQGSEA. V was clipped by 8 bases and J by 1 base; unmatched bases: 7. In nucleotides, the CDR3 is TGCAGCAGTGAGTGGACTAGCGGCACAGATACGCAGTATTTT. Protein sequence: CSSEWTSGTDTQYF.

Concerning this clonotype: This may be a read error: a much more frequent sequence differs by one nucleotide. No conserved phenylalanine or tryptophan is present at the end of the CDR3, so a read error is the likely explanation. The CDR3, as DNA: TGTGCCAGCAGAAGGGACAGGGGGCGCGATGAGCAGTTCCTC. It translates to CASRRDRGRDEQFL. The V call is TRBV6-5, the J call TRBJ2-1, with TRBD1 identical over 12 bases. Germline V lookup: CDR1 MNHEY, CDR2 SVGAGI. This CDR3 is built from 14 residues. J lost 8 bases, V lost 6 bases, and 5 bases had no gene match.

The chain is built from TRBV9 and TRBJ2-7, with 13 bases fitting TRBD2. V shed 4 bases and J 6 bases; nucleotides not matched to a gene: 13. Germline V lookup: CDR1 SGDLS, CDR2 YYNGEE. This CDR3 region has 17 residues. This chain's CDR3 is CASSPNPRGLAGVEQYF. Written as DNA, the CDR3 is TGTGCCAGCAGCCCGAACCCCCGCGGACTAGCGGGAGTCGAGCAGTACTTC.

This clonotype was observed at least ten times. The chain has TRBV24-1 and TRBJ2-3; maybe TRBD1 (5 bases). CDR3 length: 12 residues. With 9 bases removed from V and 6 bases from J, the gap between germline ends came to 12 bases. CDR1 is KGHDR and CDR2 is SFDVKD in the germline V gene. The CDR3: CATAQGSDTQYF. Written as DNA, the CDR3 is TGTGCCACCGCTCAGGGATCGGATACGCAGTATTTT.

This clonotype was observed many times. The CDR3 region is CAWTSGSYEQYF. In DNA, the CDR3 is TGTGCCTGGACTAGCGGGAGTTACGAGCAGTACTTC. The rearrangement joins TRBV30 to TRBJ2-7, with 10 bases identical to TRBD2. The V gene's germline CDR1 is GTSNPN and CDR2 SVGIG (reference sequence). J was trimmed by 4 bases and V by 4 bases; bases with no gene match: 1. This CDR3 has 12 residues.